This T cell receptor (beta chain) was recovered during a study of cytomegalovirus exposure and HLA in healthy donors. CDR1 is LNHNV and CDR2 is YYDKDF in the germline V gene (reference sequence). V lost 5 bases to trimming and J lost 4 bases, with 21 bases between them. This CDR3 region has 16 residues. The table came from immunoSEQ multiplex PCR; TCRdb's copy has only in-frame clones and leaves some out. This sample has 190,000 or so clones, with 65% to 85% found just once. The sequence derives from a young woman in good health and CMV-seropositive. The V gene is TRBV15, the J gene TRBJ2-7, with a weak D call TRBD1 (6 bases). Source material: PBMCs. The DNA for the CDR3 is TGTGCCACCAGCTCTCGGACAGATCCGGCCGTGTACGAGCAGTACTTC. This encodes CATSSRTDPAVYEQYF. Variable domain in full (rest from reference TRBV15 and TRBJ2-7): DAMVIQNPRYQVTQFGKPVTLSCSQTLNHNVMYWYQQKSSQAPKLLFHYYDKDFNNEADTPDNFQSRRPNTSFCFLDIRSPGLGDTAMYLCATSSRTDPAVYEQYFGPGTRLTVT.